The rows below give T cell receptor beta chains drawn from one sample of a study of T-cell memory formation after mild COVID-19. MiXCR, run by TCRdb on the 5' RACE reads, gives a single entry per CDR3 protein. The sample has hundreds of thousands of distinct CDR3 sequences; about a sixth are singletons. Input material: PBMCs or a T cell subset sorted from them (not recorded which). The receptors were sampled from a man aged 18 to 29 who had mild COVID-19 (a few samples of this study predate the infection). Cell type and time point are not known. Each CDR3 is given without its conserved first and last residue. The D gene is left open where the match is weak.

v_gene	j_gene	d_gene	len	CDR3aa
TRBV20-1	TRBJ1-1	NA	10	SAIDLNTEAF
TRBV4-3	TRBJ2-3	TRBD2	14	ASSQDSWEGPDTQY
TRBV19	TRBJ1-2	NA	11	ASSPLGREGYT
TRBV29-1	TRBJ2-1	NA	12	SAAPRVSYNEQF
TRBV19	TRBJ2-5	NA	13	ASNPGIWGRETQY
TRBV5-1	TRBJ2-7	TRBD1	13	ASSLGTGRSYEQY
TRBV5-1	TRBJ1-1	TRBD1	14	ASSRGAQGANTEAF
TRBV24-1	TRBJ2-3	TRBD2	14	ATSDPGTSGEGTQY
TRBV24-1	TRBJ2-3	TRBD2	13	ATSDPSGRADTQY
TRBV4-1	TRBJ1-1	NA	13	ASSQVSQGRTEAF
TRBV2	TRBJ2-5	NA	13	ASTRDSGGSETQY
TRBV20-1	TRBJ2-3	TRBD2	12	SPSERGFADTQY
TRBV5-1	TRBJ2-1	TRBD2	15	ASSLAPGRVGNNEQF
TRBV20-1	TRBJ1-5	NA	14	SAAHAGAYSNQPQH
TRBV12-3/TRBV12-4	TRBJ2-5	NA	12	ASSILAKRETQY
TRBV6-5	TRBJ2-6	NA	14	ASSYSWGAGANVLT
TRBV12-3/TRBV12-4	TRBJ2-7	NA	12	ASSRRGTLEEQY
TRBV5-1	TRBJ2-2	NA	13	ASSTGTENTGELF
TRBV20-1	TRBJ1-4	NA	12	SAGHGRRGEKLF
TRBV18	TRBJ1-1	TRBD1	12	ASSPDRGLTEAF
TRBV7-2	TRBJ2-2	NA	14	ASSLAPGPATGELF
TRBV12-3/TRBV12-4	TRBJ2-2	TRBD1	15	ASSLGTGGVWIRELF
TRBV20-1	TRBJ1-3	NA	16	SALPLLRPGFSGNTIY
TRBV7-9	TRBJ1-1	NA	15	ASSPTAGRRGNTEAF
TRBV12-3/TRBV12-4	TRBJ2-3	NA	11	ASSLSSTDTQY
TRBV6-1	TRBJ1-3	NA	16	ASSEYWRKAASGNTIY
TRBV7-3	TRBJ2-1	TRBD2	13	ASSPNGGGYNEQF
TRBV27	TRBJ1-4	NA	11	ASSSVSLGKLF
TRBV6-6	TRBJ1-4	TRBD1	16	ASRNRGGQGGVGEKLF